Each of the 7 T cell receptor beta chains below was sequenced from the same sample in a study of cytomegalovirus exposure and HLA in healthy donors. The PCR contained 60 Vbeta and 13 Jbeta primers. Produced via immunoSEQ multiplex PCR; TCRdb's table is partial and in-frame only. Altogether 150,000 to 200,000 clones are present, 81% being singletons, with the ten largest covering less than 2%. The sequencing sample was made of PBMCs. The origin of the receptors is a man between 18 and 35 years old in good health and CMV-seronegative.

On this clone itself: The same CDR3 also results from other DNA sequences found in this sample. The chain links TRBV10-3 to TRBJ2-7, with TRBD2 matching 8 bases. The junction had 3 bases not matched to a gene; V was cut back by 4 bases and J by 4 bases. The CDR3 length is 13 residues. Germline V gives CDR1 ENHRY, CDR2 SYGVKD. CDR3 sequence reads: CAISGGGGYEQYF. For the CDR3, the DNA is TGTGCCATCAGTGGGGGCGGGGGGTACGAGCAGTACTTC.

The V call is TRBV11-3, the J call TRBJ2-1, with TRBD2 matching 7 bases. Germline V lookup: CDR1 SGHNT, CDR2 YENEEA. Losses at the gene ends were 3 bases for V and 5 bases for J; bases not matched to a gene: 13. The CDR3 is 17 amino acids. The CDR3 DNA follows: TGTGCCAGCAGCTTTGGGAGGGGAAGCTTAGGGCACAATGAGCAGTTCTTC. Encoded protein: CASSFGRGSLGHNEQFF.

The chain uses TRBV25-1 and TRBJ2-5; 9 positions match TRBD2. CDR3 length: 16 residues. Germline CDR1 and CDR2: MGHDK and SYGVNS. V lost 8 bases, J lost 1 base, and 11 bases stayed unmatched. This chain's CDR3 is CASVGETSGPQETQYF. The CDR3 DNA is TGTGCCAGCGTGGGGGAGACTAGCGGCCCCCAAGAGACCCAGTACTTC.

The rearrangement links TRBV11-3 to TRBJ2-3; 7 bases map to TRBD2. Looked up from germline, CDR1 is SGHNT and CDR2 is YENEEA. The CDR3 has 16 residues. V lost 5 bases to trimming and J lost 6 bases; unmatched junction nucleotides: 14. The CDR3 DNA reads TGTGCCAGCAGCGCGAGGACTAGTCTCGGCAGTGATACGCAGTATTTT. It specifies CASSARTSLGSDTQYF. Full variable domain (outside the CDR3, taken from reference TRBV11-3 and TRBJ2-3): EAGVVQSPRYKIIEKKQPVAFWCNPISGHNTLYWYLQNLGQGPELLIRYENEEAVDDSQLPKDRFSAERLKGVDSTLKIQPAELGDSAVYLCASSARTSLGSDTQYFGPGTRLTVL.

This chain joins TRBV9 and TRBJ1-1; D gene ambiguous. V lost 0 bases and J 4 bases, leaving 10 bases between the germline ends. Germline V gene sequence: CDR1 SGDLS, CDR2 YYNGEE. This CDR3 has 14 residues. CDR3 amino acids: CASSVVGQATEAFF. DNA of the CDR3: TGTGCCAGCAGCGTAGTAGGTCAGGCCACTGAAGCTTTCTTT.

With regard to this clone: This sample also contains other DNA sequences that code for the same CDR3. This sequence joins TRBV7-2 and TRBJ1-5, with D perhaps TRBD1 (6 bases). The CDR3 covers 13 residues. The V gene lost 3 bases and the J gene lost 4 bases, with 7 bases spanning the gap. CDR1 is SGHTA and CDR2 is FQGNSA in the germline V gene. The CDR3 spells CASSLRGNQPQHF. The DNA for the CDR3 is TGTGCCAGCAGCTTGAGGGGGAATCAGCCCCAGCATTTT. The whole variable domain, remainder taken from reference TRBV7-2 and TRBJ1-5, is GAGVSQSPSNKVTEKGKDVELRCDPISGHTALYWYRQSLGQGLEFLIYFQGNSAPDKSGLPSDRFSAERTGGSVSTLTIQRTQQEDSAVYLCASSLRGNQPQHFGDGTRLSIL.

The V call is TRBV7-9, the J call TRBJ2-7; D not resolved. This CDR3 is 15 amino acids long. V dropped 0 bases and J dropped 3 bases, with 12 bases sitting between them. Per germline, CDR1 SEHNR and CDR2 FQNEAQ (reference sequence). CDR3 amino acids: CASSLARVTNYEQYF. In DNA form, the CDR3 reads TGTGCCAGCAGCTTAGCCCGGGTCACCAACTACGAGCAGTACTTC.